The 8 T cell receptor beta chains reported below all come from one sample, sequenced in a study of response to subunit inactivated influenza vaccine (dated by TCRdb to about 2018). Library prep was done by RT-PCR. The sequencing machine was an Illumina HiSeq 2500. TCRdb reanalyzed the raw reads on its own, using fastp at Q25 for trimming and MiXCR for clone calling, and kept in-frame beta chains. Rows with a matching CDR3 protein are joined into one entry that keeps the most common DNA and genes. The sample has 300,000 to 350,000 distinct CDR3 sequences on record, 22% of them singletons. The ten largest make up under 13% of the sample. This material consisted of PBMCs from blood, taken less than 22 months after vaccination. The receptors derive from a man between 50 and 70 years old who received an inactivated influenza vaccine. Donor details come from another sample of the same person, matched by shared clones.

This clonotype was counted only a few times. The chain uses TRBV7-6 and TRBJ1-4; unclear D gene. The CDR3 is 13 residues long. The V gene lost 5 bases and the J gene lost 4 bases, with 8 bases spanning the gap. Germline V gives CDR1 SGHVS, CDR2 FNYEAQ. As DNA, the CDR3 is TGTGCCAGCAGCGCGAGATATAATGAAAAACTGTTTTTT. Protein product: CASSARYNEKLFF. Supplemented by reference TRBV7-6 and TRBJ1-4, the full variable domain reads GAGVSQSPRYKVTKRGQDVALRCDPISGHVSLYWYRQALGQGPEFLTYFNYEAQQDKSGLPNDRFSAERPEGSISTLTIQRTEQRDSAMYRCASSARYNEKLFFGSGTQLSVL.

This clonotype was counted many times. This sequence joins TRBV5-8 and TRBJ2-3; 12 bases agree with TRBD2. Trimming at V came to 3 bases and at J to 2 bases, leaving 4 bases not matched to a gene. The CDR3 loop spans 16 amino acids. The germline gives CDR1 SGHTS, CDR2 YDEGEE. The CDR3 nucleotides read TGTGCCAGCAGCTCCGGACTAGCGGGGTCCACAGATACGCAGTATTTT. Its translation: CASSSGLAGSTDTQYF.

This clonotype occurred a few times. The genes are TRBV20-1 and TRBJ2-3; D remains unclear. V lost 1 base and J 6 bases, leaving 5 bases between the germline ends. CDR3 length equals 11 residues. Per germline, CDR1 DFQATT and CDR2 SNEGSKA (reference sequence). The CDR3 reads CSARVKDTQYF. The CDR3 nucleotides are TGCAGTGCTAGAGTTAAGGATACGCAGTATTTT.

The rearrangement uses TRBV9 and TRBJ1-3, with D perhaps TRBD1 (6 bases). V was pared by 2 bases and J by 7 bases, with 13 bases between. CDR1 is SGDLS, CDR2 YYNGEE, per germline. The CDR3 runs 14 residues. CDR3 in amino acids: CASSVGRGPNTIYF. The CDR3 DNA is TGTGCCAGCAGCGTCGGCAGGGGACCGAACACCATATATTTT.

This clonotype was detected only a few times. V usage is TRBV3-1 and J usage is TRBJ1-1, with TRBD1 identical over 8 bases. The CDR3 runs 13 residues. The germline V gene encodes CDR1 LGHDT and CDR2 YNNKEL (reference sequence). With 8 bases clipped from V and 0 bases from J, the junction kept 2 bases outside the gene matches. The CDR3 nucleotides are TGTGCCAGCGGGGACAGGTTGAACACTGAAGCTTTCTTT. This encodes CASGDRLNTEAFF.

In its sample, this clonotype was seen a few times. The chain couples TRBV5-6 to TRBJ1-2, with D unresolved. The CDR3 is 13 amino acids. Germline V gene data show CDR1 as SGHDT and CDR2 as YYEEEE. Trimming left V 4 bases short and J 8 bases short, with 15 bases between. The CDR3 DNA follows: TGTGCCAGCAGCCGTTCACTGAAGTACGGCTACACCTTC. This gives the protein CASSRSLKYGYTF.

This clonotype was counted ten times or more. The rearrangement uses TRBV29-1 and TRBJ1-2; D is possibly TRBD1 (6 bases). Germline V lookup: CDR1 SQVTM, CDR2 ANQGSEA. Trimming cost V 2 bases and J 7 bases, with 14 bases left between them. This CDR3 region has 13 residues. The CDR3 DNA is TGCAGCGTTGAATTCGGGACAAGAGGTGGCTACACCTTC. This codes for CSVEFGTRGGYTF.

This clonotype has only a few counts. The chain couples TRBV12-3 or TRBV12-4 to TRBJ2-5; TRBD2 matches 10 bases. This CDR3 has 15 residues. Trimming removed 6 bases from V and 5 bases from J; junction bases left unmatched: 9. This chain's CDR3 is CASSGLAGASETQYF. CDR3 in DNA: TGTGCCAGCAGCGGCCTAGCGGGAGCATCGGAGACCCAGTACTTC.